Below are 24 T cell receptor beta chains sequenced from a single sample in a study of cytomegalovirus exposure and HLA in healthy donors. The protocol was immunoSEQ multiplex PCR, while the TCRdb copy is restricted to in-frame clones and leaves out a portion. The sample has about 63,000 clones; more than 80% are singletons. Sequencing was carried out using PBMCs. The receptors here all came from a woman between 18 and 29 years old in good health and CMV-seronegative.

V gene TRBV6-1 combines with J gene TRBJ2-1; TRBD1 agrees at 9 bases. Trimming at V came to 3 bases and at J to 5 bases, leaving 5 bases not matched to a gene. CDR1 MNHNS and CDR2 SASEGT come from the germline V gene. This CDR3 has 15 residues. The CDR3 DNA is TGTGCCAGCAGTGATTGGGACAGGGACAACAATGAGCAGTTCTTC. This encodes CASSDWDRDNNEQFF.

The chain uses TRBV5-6 and TRBJ1-1; a weak D match, TRBD1 (5 bases). The CDR3 runs to 15 residues. The V gene's germline CDR1 is SGHDT and CDR2 YYEEEE. Trimming removed 2 bases from V and 1 base from J, with 12 bases in between. The CDR3 spells CASSLALTGNTEAFF. The CDR3 bases are TGTGCCAGCAGCTTAGCCCTTACAGGGAACACTGAAGCTTTCTTT. The variable domain in full, with the rest retrieved from reference TRBV5-6 and TRBJ1-1, is DAGVTQSPTHLIKTRGQQVTLRCSPKSGHDTVSWYQQALGQGPQFIFQYYEEEERQRGNFPDRFSGHQFPNYSSELNVNALLLGDSALYLCASSLALTGNTEAFFGQGTRLTVV.

The rearrangement links TRBV7-8 to TRBJ1-1; D perhaps matches TRBD1 (6 bases). There are 15 residues in the CDR3. V lost 5 bases to trimming and J lost 1 base, with 14 bases between them. The germline V gene encodes CDR1 SGHVS and CDR2 FQNEAQ. CDR3 loop: CASSLNRASNTEAFF. DNA of the CDR3: TGTGCCAGCAGCCTAAACAGGGCATCGAACACTGAAGCTTTCTTT.

The rearrangement links TRBV10-1 to TRBJ2-2, with TRBD2 as a possible D gene (5 bases). Germline CDR1 reads WNHNN; CDR2 reads SYGVQD (reference sequence). This CDR3 has 13 amino acids. Trimming took 4 bases from V and 4 from J, leaving 7 bases between them. The CDR3 DNA is TGCGCCAGCAGTGCTGCGGGCACCGGGGAGCTGTTTTTT. This gives the protein CASSAAGTGELFF.

J is TRBJ2-4 and V is TRBV21-1; TRBD2 was called by the table and not checked on the DNA. TRBV21-1 is marked as a pseudogene. The CDR3 is made up of 14 amino acids. The CDR3 sequence is CASSKPLVGNIQYF. The CDR3 DNA follows: TGTGCCAGCAGCAAACCACTAGTAGGAAACATTCAGTACTTC.

The rearrangement uses TRBV5-4 and TRBJ1-6; D gene uncertain. Trimming shortened V by 3 bases and J by 4 bases, and 8 bases separated the two germline ends. This CDR3 comprises 14 residues. The germline CDR1 and CDR2 sequences are SGHNT and YYREEE (reference sequence). CDR3 DNA: TGTGCCAGCAGCTCCCAGGCTTATAATTCACCCCTCCACTTT. Protein: CASSSQAYNSPLHF.

The V gene is TRBV10-3, the J gene TRBJ2-7; possible D gene TRBD2, 5 bases. This CDR3 contains 12 residues. From germline, CDR1 is ENHRY and CDR2 SYGVKD. V gave up 7 bases and J gave up 6 bases, with 13 bases separating them. The CDR3 coding sequence is TGTGCCATCAAGCCTCGGGGTGGCGAGCAGTACTTC. Translation: CAIKPRGGEQYF.

The chain recombines TRBV6-4 with TRBJ2-4; 7 bases match TRBD1. This CDR3 contains 18 residues. Trimming took 5 bases from V and 1 from J; bases not matched to a gene: 14. Germline CDR1 MRHNA, CDR2 SNTAGT. The DNA of the CDR3 is TGTGCCAGCAGTCTTATGCCACCTCAGGGGGTCGCCAAAAACATTCAGTACTTC. Its protein product is CASSLMPPQGVAKNIQYF.

This clone was observed once. The chain uses TRBV7-8 and TRBJ2-3; 7 bases map to TRBD1. Germline CDR1 reads SGHVS; CDR2 reads FQNEAQ. CDR3 length: 14 residues. Losses at the gene ends were 5 bases for V and 3 bases for J; bases not matched to a gene: 5. The CDR3 sequence: CASSRDRATDTQYF. CDR3 DNA: TGTGCCAGCAGCCGAGACAGGGCGACAGATACGCAGTATTTT.

The gene calls are TRBV5-1 and TRBJ2-3, with unresolved D. Trimming removed 4 bases at V and 0 bases at J, with 12 bases between. The CDR3 consists of 15 residues. Germline-derived CDR1 and CDR2 are SGHRS and YFSETQ. CDR3 in amino acids: CASSPYQTSTDTQYF. The CDR3 coding sequence is TGCGCCAGCAGCCCGTATCAAACTAGCACAGATACGCAGTATTTT.

The rearrangement links TRBV5-1 to TRBJ2-1, with 7 bases lining up with TRBD2. The CDR3 loop spans 16 amino acids. The germline CDR1 and CDR2 sequences are SGHRS and YFSETQ. The trim removed 0 bases at V and 6 bases at J, leaving 9 bases unmatched. CDR3 residues: CASSLGGPSGGNEQFF. Here the CDR3 DNA reads TGCGCCAGCAGCTTGGGCGGTCCATCGGGGGGCAATGAGCAGTTCTTC.

This sequence joins TRBV19 and TRBJ1-5, with 9 bases fitting TRBD1. J was trimmed by 2 bases and V by 7 bases; bases with no gene match: 12. Germline V CDR1 and CDR2: LNHDA, SQIVND (reference sequence). This CDR3 is built from 17 residues. In nucleotides, the CDR3 is TGTGCCAGTACGAAAACAGGGGGCCCCGGGGGCAATCAGCCCCAGCATTTT. Residues: CASTKTGGPGGNQPQHF.

The table lists this clone with a count of one. The J gene is TRBJ1-5, the V gene TRBV27; 7 bases are a match to TRBD1. This CDR3 has 14 amino acids. Trimming took 5 bases from V and 4 from J; bases not matched to a gene: 5. Looked up from germline, CDR1 is MNHEY and CDR2 is SMNVEV (reference sequence). The CDR3, as DNA: TGTGCCAGCAGTACCCGACAGGGAAATCAGCCCCAGCATTTT. Protein sequence: CASSTRQGNQPQHF.

V is TRBV2 and J is TRBJ2-1, with TRBD1 identical over 9 bases. This CDR3 spans 14 amino acids. From germline, CDR1 is SNHLY and CDR2 FYNNEI. With 5 bases clipped from V and 5 bases from J, the junction kept 4 bases outside the gene matches. The chain's CDR3 is CASSTGGTDNEQFF. DNA for the CDR3: TGTGCCAGCAGTACAGGGGGCACGGACAATGAGCAGTTCTTC.

This chain links TRBV27 with TRBJ2-5, with 12 positions matching TRBD2. V dropped 5 bases and J dropped 3; count of bases not matched to a gene: 4. Germline V CDR1 and CDR2: MNHEY, SMNVEV (reference sequence). This CDR3 is built from 15 residues. CDR3 nucleotides: TGTGCCAGCAGTCTCCGGACTAGCGGGAAAGAGACCCAGTACTTC. Its protein product is CASSLRTSGKETQYF.

The chain carries TRBV6-1 and TRBJ2-7; 10 bases are a match to TRBD1. V gave up 4 bases and J gave up 4 bases; unmatched junction bases: 10. The CDR3 extends over 16 amino acids. CDR1 is MNHNS, CDR2 SASEGT, per germline. The CDR3 spells CASSGGLGTGVYEQYF. As DNA, the CDR3 is TGTGCCAGCAGTGGGGGGCTTGGGACAGGGGTTTACGAGCAGTACTTC.

V is TRBV5-5 and J is TRBJ2-3; possibly TRBD2 for D (5 bases). Germline CDR1 SGHKS, CDR2 YYEKEE (reference sequence). V was shortened by 3 bases and J by 6 bases, with 29 bases between the two germline ends. The CDR3 extends over 19 amino acids. The DNA of the CDR3 is TGTGCCAGCAGCTCAACCTTCATAATAGCTAGGCGGGTGGGGGATACGCAGTATTTT. This translates into CASSSTFIIARRVGDTQYF.

The V gene is TRBV28, the J gene TRBJ1-4, with 9 bases that match TRBD1. The CDR3 is 17 residues long. The V segment lost 5 bases and the J segment 7 bases; nucleotides outside the gene matches: 14. In germline, CDR1 is MDHEN, CDR2 SYDVKM. The CDR3 region has the DNA TGTGCCAGCAGTGTCACAGGGGGCCCTAAACCAGGTGAAAAACTGTTTTTT. Amino acid sequence: CASSVTGGPKPGEKLFF.

In DNA form, the CDR3 reads TGTGCCATCAGTGGACAGGTCGTCAGGCGCGACTATGGCTACACCTTC. This translates into CAISGQVVRRDYGYTF. The rearrangement uses TRBV10-3 and TRBJ1-2; tentative D call: TRBD1 (6 bases). The V gene's germline CDR1 is ENHRY and CDR2 SYGVKD. CDR3 length equals 16 residues. V lost 4 bases and J 3 bases, leaving 18 bases between the germline ends.

V gene TRBV6-1 combines with J gene TRBJ1-2, with TRBD1 matching 8 bases. The CDR3 spans 14 residues. Looked up from germline, CDR1 is MNHNS and CDR2 is SASEGT. J was trimmed by 4 bases and V by 5 bases; bases with no gene match: 6. CDR3 coding DNA: TGTGCCAGCAGTCCTGGGACAGGCGCCTATGGCTACACCTTC. It encodes CASSPGTGAYGYTF.

This clone appeared once. The rearrangement uses TRBV27 and TRBJ2-7, with unresolved D. CDR1 MNHEY and CDR2 SMNVEV come from the germline V gene (reference sequence). Deletions cut 5 bases from V and 0 bases from J, with 14 bases between. This CDR3 comprises 15 residues. The CDR3 nucleotides read TGTGCCAGCAGTCTCTCCAGGTTGAGCTCCTACGAGCAGTACTTC. As protein: CASSLSRLSSYEQYF.

This chain links TRBV7-9 with TRBJ2-7; 9 bases are a match to TRBD1. V lost 5 bases and J lost 2; bases outside the gene matches: 7. Germline CDR1 and CDR2: SEHNR and FQNEAQ (reference sequence). The CDR3 sequence is 15 residues long. In DNA, the CDR3 is TGTGCCAGCAGCCAGACAGGGGGTACCCCCTACGAGCAGTACTTC. Translated: CASSQTGGTPYEQYF.

V gene TRBV7-6 combines with J gene TRBJ2-7; the match to TRBD1 covers 10 bases. The J segment lost 2 bases and the V segment lost 2 bases, leaving 3 bases of the junction unmatched. CDR1 is SGHVS, CDR2 FNYEAQ, per germline. CDR3 length: 15 residues. CDR3 in DNA: TGTGCCAGCAGCTTATTTGGGACAGGGGCCTACGAGCAGTACTTC. Its translation: CASSLFGTGAYEQYF.

CDR3 amino acids: CASSSTGGRYSDEKLFF. Written as DNA, the CDR3 is TGTGCCAGCAGCTCCACAGGGGGGCGGTATTCGGACGAAAAACTGTTTTTT. The chain is built from TRBV7-9 and TRBJ1-4, with 8 bases aligning to TRBD1. CDR1 and CDR2 (germline): SEHNR, FQNEAQ (reference sequence). The CDR3 sequence is 17 residues long. V shed 4 bases and J 8 bases; nucleotides not matched to a gene: 15.